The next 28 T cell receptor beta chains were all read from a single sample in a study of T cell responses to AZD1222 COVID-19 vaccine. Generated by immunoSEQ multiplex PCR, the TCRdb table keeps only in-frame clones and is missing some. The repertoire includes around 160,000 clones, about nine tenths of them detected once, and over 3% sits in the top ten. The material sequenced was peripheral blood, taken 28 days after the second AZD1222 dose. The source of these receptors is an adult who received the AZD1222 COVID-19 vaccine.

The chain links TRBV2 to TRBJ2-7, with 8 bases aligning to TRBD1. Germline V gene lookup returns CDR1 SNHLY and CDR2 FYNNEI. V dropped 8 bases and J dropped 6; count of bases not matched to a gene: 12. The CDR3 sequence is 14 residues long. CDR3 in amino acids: CASLPDRDGGEQYF. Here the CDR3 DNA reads TGTGCCAGCTTGCCGGACAGGGACGGTGGCGAGCAGTACTTC.

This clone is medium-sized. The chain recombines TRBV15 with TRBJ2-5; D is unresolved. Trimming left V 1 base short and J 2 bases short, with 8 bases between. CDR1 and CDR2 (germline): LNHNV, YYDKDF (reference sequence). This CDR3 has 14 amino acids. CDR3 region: CATSRGQEQETQYF. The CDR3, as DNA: TGTGCCACCAGCAGAGGGCAAGAGCAAGAGACCCAGTACTTC.

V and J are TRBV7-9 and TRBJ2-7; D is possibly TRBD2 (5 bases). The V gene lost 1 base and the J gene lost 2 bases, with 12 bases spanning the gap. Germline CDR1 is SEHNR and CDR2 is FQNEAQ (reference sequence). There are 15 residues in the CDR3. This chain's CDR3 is CASSLGKLGTYEQYF. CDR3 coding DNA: TGTGCCAGCAGCTTAGGGAAACTAGGAACCTACGAGCAGTACTTC. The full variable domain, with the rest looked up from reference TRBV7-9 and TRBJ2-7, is DTGVSQNPRHKITKRGQNVTFRCDPISEHNRLYWYRQTLGQGPEFLTYFQNEAQLEKSRLLSDRFSAERPKGSFSTLEIQRTEQGDSAMYLCASSLGKLGTYEQYFGPGTRLTVT.

This chain's CDR3 is CASSRGYTEAFF. In DNA, the CDR3 is TGTGCCAGCAGCCGGGGGTACACTGAAGCTTTCTTT. The J gene is TRBJ1-1, the V gene TRBV7-2; D may be TRBD1 (5 bases). Germline V gene sequence: CDR1 SGHTA, CDR2 FQGNSA. This CDR3 region has 12 residues. Trimming removed 5 bases from V and 3 bases from J, with 7 bases in between.

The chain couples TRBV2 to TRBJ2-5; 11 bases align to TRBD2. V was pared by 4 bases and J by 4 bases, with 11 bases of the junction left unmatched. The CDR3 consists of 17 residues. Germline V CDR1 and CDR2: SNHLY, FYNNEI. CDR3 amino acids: CASSVNLAGGPPETQYF. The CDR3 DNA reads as TGTGCCAGCAGTGTGAATCTAGCGGGGGGCCCCCCAGAGACCCAGTACTTC.

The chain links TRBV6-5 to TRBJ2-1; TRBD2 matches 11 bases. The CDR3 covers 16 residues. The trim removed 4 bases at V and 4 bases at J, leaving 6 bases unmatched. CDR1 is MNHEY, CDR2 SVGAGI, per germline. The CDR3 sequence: CASSSRVAGGYNEQFF. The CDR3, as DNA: TGTGCCAGCAGTTCTCGGGTAGCGGGAGGGTACAATGAGCAGTTCTTC.

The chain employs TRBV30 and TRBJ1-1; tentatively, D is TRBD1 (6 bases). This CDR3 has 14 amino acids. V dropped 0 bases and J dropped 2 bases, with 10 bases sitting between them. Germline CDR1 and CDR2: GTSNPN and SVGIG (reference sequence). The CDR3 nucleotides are TGTGCCTGGAGTGTAGGACAGTTTAACACTGAAGCTTTCTTT. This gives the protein CAWSVGQFNTEAFF.

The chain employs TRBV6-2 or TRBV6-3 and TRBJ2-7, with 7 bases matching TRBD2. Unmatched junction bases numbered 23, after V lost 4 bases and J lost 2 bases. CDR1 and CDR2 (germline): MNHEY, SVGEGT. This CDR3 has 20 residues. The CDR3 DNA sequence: TGTGCCAGCAGTTCCGATCCGGGACTAAATCCCACCATCCTACCCTACGAGCAGTACTTC. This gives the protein CASSSDPGLNPTILPYEQYF.

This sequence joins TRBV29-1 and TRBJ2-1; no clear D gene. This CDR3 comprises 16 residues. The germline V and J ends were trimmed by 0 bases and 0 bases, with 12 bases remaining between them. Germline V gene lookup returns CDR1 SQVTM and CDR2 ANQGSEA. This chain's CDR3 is CSVEDRSPSSYNEQFF. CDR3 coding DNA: TGCAGCGTTGAAGATCGGAGCCCGAGCTCCTACAATGAGCAGTTCTTC.

This CDR3 is CASSQGEGIRETQYF. In DNA, the CDR3 is TGTGCCAGCAGCCAGGGAGAAGGTATAAGAGAGACCCAGTACTTC. This rearrangement joins TRBV3-1 (or the pseudogene TRBV3-2) to TRBJ2-5; a possible D gene is TRBD2 (5 bases). The CDR3 is 15 amino acids. V was trimmed by 3 bases and J by 4 bases, leaving 15 bases between them. CDR1 and CDR2 (germline): LGHDT, YNNKEL (reference sequence).

For the CDR3, the DNA is TGCGCCAGCCCTAAGCCAGGGGTGAACACTGAAGCTTTCTTT. Protein: CASPKPGVNTEAFF. This sequence joins TRBV5-1 and TRBJ1-1; maybe TRBD1 (6 bases). The CDR3 is 14 amino acids. Germline values: CDR1 SGHRS, CDR2 YFSETQ. V was shortened by 7 bases and J by 0 bases, with 13 bases between the two germline ends.

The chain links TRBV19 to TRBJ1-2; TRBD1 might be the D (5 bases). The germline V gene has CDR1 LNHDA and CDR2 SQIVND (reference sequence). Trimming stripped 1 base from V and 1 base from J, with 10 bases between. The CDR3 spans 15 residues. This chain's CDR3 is CASSIGPGSNYGYTF. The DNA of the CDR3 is TGTGCCAGTAGTATAGGACCAGGGAGTAACTATGGCTACACCTTC.

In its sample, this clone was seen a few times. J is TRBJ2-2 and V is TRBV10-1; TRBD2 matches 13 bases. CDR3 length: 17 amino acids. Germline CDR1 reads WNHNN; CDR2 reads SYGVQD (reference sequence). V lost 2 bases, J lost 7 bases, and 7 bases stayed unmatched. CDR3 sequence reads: CASSEMRLAGGDGELFF. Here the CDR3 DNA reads TGCGCCAGCAGTGAGATGAGACTAGCGGGAGGTGACGGGGAGCTGTTTTTT.

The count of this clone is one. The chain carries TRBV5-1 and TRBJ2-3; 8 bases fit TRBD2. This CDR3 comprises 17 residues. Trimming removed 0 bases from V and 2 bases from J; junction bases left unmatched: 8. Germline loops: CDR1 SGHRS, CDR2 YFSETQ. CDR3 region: CASSLDLSGVNTDTQYF. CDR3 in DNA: TGCGCCAGCAGCTTGGATCTTAGCGGGGTAAACACAGATACGCAGTATTTT. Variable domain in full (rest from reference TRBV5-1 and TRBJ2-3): KAGVTQTPRYLIKTRGQQVTLSCSPISGHRSVSWYQQTPGQGLQFLFEYFSETQRNKGNFPGRFSGRQFSNSRSEMNVSTLELGDSALYLCASSLDLSGVNTDTQYFGPGTRLTVL.

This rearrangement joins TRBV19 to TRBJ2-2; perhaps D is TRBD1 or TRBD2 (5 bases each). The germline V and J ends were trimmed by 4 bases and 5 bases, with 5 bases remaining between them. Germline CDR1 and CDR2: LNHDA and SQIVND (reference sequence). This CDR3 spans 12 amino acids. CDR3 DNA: TGTGCCAGTAGTAGGGGGACCGGGGAGCTGTTTTTT. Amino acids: CASSRGTGELFF.

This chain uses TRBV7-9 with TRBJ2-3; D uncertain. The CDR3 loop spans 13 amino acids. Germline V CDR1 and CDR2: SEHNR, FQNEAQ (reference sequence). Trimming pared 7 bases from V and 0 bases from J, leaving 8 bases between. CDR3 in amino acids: CASTPDSTDTQYF. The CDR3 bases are TGTGCCAGCACTCCGGACAGCACAGATACGCAGTATTTT.

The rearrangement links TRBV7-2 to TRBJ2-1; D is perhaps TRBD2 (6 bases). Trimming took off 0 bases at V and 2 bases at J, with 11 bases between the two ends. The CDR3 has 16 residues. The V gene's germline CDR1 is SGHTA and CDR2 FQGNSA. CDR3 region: CASSLAGSGTYNEQFF. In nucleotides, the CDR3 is TGTGCCAGCAGCTTAGCCGGTAGCGGAACCTACAATGAGCAGTTCTTC. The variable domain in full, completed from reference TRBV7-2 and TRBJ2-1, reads GAGVSQSPSNKVTEKGKDVELRCDPISGHTALYWYRQSLGQGLEFLIYFQGNSAPDKSGLPSDRFSAERTGGSVSTLTIQRTQQEDSAVYLCASSLAGSGTYNEQFFGPGTRLTVL.

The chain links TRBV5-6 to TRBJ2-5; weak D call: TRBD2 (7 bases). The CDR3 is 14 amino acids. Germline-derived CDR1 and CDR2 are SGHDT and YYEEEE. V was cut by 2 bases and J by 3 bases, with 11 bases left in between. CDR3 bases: TGTGCCAGCAGCTTTACGGGGGGCAAAGAGACCCAGTACTTC. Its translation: CASSFTGGKETQYF.

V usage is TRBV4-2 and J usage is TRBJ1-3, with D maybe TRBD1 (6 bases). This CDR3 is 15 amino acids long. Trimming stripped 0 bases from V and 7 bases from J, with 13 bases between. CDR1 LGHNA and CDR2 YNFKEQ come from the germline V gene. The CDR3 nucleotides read TGTGCCAGCAGCCAAGATCCAGGGGAGGGGAACACCATATATTTT. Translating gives CASSQDPGEGNTIYF.

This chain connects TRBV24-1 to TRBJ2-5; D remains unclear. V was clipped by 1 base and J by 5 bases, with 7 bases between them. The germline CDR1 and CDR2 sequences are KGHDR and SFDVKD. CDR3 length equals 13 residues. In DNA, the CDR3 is TGTGCCACCAGTGATTTAAAAGGGGAGACCCAGTACTTC. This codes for CATSDLKGETQYF.

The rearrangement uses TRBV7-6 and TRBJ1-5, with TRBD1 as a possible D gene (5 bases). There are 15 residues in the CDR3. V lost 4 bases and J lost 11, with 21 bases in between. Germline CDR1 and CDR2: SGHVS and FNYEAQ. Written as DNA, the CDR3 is TGTGCCAGCAGCTCGGATGGGGCAGATCGGCAGGCCCAGCATTTT. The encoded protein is CASSSDGADRQAQHF.

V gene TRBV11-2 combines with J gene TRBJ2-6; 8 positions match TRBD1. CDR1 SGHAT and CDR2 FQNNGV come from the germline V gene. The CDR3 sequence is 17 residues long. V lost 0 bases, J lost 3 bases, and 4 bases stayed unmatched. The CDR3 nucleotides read TGTGCCAGCAGCTTAGATGGGGGGACAGGTGGGGCCAACGTCCTGACTTTC. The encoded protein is CASSLDGGTGGANVLTF.

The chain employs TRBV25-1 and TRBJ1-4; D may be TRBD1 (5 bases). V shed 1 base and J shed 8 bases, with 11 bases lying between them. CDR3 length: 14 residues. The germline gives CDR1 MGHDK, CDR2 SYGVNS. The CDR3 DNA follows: TGTGCCAGCAGTGAATTTCGAGGGGAAGAAAAACTGTTTTTT. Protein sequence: CASSEFRGEEKLFF. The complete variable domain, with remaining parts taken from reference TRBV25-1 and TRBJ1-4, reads EADIYQTPRYLVIGTGKKITLECSQTMGHDKMYWYQQDPGMELHLIHYSYGVNSTEKGDLSSESTVSRIRTEHFPLTLESARPSHTSQYLCASSEFRGEEKLFFGSGTQLSVL.

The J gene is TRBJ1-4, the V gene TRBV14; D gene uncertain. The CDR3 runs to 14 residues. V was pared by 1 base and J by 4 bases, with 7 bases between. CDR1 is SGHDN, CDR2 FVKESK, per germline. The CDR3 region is CASSQASGNEKLFF. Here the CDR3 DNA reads TGTGCCAGCAGCCAAGCTTCGGGTAATGAAAAACTGTTTTTT. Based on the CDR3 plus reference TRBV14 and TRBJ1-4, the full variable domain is EAGVTQFPSHSVIEKGQTVTLRCDPISGHDNLYWYRRVMGKEIKFLLHFVKESKQDESGMPNNRFLAERTGGTYSTLKVQPAELEDSGVYFCASSQASGNEKLFFGSGTQLSVL.

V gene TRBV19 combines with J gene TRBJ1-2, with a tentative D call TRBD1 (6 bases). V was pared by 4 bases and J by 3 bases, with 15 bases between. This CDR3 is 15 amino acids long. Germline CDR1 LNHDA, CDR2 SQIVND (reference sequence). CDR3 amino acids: CASSNPGHGDYGYTF. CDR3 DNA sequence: TGTGCCAGTAGTAATCCGGGACATGGGGACTATGGCTACACCTTC.

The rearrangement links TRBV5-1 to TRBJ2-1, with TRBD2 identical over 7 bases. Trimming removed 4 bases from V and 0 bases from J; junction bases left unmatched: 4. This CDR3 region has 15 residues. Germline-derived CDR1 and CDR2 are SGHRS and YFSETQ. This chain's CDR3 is CASSASGVSYNEQFF. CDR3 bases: TGCGCCAGCAGCGCGAGCGGGGTCTCCTACAATGAGCAGTTCTTC.

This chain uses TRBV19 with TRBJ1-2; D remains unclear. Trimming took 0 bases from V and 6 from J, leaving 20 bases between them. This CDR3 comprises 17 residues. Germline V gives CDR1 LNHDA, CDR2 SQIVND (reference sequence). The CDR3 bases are TGTGCCAGTAGTATAGATCGTCGGTACCCCCGACGCGATGGCTACACCTTC. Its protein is CASSIDRRYPRRDGYTF.

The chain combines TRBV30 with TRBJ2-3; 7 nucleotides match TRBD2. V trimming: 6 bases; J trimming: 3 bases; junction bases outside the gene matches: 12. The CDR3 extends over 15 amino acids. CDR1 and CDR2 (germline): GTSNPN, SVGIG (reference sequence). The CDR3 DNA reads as TGTGCCTGTACCGATCCAGCGGGGTTTACAGATACGCAGTATTTT. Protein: CACTDPAGFTDTQYF.